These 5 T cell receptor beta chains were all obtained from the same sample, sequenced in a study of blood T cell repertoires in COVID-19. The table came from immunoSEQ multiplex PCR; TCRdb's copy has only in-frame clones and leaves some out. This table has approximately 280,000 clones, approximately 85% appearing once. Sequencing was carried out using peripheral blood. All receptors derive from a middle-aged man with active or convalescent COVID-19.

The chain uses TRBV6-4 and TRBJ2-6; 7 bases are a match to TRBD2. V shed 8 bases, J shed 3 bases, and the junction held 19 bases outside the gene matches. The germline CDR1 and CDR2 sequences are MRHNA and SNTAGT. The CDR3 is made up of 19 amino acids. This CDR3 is CASPKESPSGNLGANVLTF. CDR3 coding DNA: TGTGCCAGCCCTAAAGAGAGTCCCAGCGGGAATCTTGGGGCCAACGTCCTGACTTTC.

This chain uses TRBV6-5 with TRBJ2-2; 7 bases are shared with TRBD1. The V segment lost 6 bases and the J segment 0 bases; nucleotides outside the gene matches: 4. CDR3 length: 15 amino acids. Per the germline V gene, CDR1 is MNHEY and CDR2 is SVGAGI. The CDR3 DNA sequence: TGTGCCAGCAGAACACAGGGGACGAACACCGGGGAGCTGTTTTTT. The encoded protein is CASRTQGTNTGELFF.

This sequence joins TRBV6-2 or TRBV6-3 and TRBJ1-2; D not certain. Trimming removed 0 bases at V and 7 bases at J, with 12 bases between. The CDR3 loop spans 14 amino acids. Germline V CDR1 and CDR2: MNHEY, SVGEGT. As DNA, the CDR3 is TGTGCCAGCAGTTACTCGACGATCTCGGGTGGCTACACCTTC. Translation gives CASSYSTISGGYTF.

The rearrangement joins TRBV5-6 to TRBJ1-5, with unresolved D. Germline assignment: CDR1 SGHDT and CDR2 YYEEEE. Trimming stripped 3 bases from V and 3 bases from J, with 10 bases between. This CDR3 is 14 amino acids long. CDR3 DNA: TGTGCCAGCAGCTACGGCAGGTCCAATCAGCCCCAGCATTTT. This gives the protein CASSYGRSNQPQHF.

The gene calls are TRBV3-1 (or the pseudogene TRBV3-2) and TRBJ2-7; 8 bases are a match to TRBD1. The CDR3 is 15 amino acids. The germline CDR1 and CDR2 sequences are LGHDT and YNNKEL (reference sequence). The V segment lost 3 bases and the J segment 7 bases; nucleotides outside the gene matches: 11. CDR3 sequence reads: CASSHFGQGAQEQYF. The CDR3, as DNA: TGTGCCAGCAGCCACTTCGGCCAGGGGGCGCAGGAGCAGTACTTC.